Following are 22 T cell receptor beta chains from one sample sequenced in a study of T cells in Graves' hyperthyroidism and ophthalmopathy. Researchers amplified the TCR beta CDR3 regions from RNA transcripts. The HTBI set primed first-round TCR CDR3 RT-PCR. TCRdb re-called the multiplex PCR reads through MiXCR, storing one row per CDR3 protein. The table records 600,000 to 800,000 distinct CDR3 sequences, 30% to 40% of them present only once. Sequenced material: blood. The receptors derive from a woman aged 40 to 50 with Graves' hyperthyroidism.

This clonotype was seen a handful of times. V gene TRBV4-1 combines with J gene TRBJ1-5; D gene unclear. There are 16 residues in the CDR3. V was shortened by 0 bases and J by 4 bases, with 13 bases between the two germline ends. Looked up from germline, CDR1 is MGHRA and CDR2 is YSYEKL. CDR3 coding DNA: TGCGCCAGCAGCCAAGAGGAAGAAAACCCTAATCAGCCCCAGCATTTT. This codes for CASSQEEENPNQPQHF.

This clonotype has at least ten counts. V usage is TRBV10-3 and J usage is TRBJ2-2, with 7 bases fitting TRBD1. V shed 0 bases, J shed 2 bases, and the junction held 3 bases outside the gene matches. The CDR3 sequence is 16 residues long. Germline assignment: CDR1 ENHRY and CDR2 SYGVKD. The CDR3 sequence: CAISESRTGNTGELFF. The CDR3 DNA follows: TGTGCCATCAGTGAGTCGAGGACAGGAAACACCGGGGAGCTGTTTTTT.

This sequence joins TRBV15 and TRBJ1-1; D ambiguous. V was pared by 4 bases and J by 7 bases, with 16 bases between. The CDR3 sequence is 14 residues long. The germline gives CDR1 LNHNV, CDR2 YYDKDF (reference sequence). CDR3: CATSTLAGNGEAFF. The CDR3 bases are TGTGCCACCAGCACCCTAGCCGGGAACGGTGAAGCTTTCTTT.

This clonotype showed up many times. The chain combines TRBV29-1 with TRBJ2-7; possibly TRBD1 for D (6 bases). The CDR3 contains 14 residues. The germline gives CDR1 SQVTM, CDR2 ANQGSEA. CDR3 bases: TGCAGTTTTGTCGTGGCAGGGGTGCCCTACGAGCAGTACTTC. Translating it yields CSFVVAGVPYEQYF.

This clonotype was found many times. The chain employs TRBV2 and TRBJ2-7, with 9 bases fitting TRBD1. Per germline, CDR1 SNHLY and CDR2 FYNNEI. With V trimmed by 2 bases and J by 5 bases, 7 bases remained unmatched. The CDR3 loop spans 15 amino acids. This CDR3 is CASSERDRVVDEQYF. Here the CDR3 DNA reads TGTGCCAGCAGTGAAAGGGACAGGGTGGTGGACGAGCAGTACTTC.

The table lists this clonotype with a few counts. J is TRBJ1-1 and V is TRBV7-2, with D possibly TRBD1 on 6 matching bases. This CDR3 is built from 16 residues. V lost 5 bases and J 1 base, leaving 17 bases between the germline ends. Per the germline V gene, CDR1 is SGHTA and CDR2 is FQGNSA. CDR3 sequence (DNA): TGTGCCAGCAGCCGACTCCCGGGACAATCGAACACTGAAGCTTTCTTT. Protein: CASSRLPGQSNTEAFF.

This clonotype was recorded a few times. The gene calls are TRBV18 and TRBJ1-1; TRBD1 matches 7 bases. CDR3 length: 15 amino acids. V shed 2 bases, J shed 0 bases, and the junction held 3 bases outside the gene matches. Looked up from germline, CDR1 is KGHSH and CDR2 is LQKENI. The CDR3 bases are TGTGCCAGCTCACCATCGACAGGGTTGAACACTGAAGCTTTCTTT. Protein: CASSPSTGLNTEAFF.

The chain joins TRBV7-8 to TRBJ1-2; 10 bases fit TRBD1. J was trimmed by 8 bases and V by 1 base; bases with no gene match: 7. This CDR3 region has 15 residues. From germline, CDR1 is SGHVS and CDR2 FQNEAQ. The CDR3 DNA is TGTGCCAGCAGCTTAGTTGACAGGGGGCTTCTCGGCTACACCTTC. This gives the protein CASSLVDRGLLGYTF.

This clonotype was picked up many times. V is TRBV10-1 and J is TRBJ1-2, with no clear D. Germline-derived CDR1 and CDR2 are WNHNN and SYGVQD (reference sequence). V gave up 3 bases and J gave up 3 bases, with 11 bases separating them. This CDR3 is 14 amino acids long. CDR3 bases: TGCGCCAGCAGTGATGCAGGACCCCACTATGGCTACACCTTC. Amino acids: CASSDAGPHYGYTF.

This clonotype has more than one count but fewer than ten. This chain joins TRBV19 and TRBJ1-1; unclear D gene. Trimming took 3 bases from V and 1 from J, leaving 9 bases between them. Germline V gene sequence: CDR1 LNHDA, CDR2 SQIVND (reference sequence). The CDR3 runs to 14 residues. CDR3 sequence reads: CASSMGISNTEAFF. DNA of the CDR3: TGTGCCAGTAGTATGGGGATATCGAACACTGAAGCTTTCTTT.

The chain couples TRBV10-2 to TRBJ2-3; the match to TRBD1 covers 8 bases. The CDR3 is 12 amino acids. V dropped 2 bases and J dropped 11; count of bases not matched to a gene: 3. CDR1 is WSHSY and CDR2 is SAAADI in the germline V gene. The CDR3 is CASSEVTGEQYF. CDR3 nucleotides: TGCGCCAGCAGTGAGGTGACAGGGGAGCAGTATTTT.

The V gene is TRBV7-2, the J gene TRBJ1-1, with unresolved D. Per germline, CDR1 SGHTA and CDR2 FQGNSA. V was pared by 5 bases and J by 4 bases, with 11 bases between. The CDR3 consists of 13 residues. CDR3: CASSQAKVTEAFF. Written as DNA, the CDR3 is TGTGCCAGCAGCCAAGCAAAGGTCACTGAAGCTTTCTTT.

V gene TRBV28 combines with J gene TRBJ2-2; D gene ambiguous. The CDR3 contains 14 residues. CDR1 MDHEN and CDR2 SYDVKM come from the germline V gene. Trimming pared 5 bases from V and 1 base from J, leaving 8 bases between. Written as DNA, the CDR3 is TGTGCCAGCAGTGAAGCAGTGAACACCGGGGAGCTGTTTTTT. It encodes CASSEAVNTGELFF.

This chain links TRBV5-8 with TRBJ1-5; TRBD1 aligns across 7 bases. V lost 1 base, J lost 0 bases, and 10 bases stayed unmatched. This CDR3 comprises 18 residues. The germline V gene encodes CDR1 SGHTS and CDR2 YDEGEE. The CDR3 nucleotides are TGTGCCAGCAGCTTGCCCGAGACAGGGACCATTAGCAATCAGCCCCAGCATTTT. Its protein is CASSLPETGTISNQPQHF.

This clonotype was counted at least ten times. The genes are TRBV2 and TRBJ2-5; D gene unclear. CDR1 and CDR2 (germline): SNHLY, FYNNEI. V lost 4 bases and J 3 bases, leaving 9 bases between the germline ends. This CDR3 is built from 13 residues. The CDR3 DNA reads TGTGCCAGCAGTGCAAACAGCGAAGAGACCCAGTACTTC. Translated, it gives CASSANSEETQYF.

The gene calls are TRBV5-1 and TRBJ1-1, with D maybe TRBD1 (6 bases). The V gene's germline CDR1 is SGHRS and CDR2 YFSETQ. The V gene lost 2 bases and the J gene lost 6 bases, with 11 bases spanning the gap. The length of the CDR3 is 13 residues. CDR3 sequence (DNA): TGCGCCAGCAGCTTCGCAGGGGTCGCTGAAGCTTTCTTT. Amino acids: CASSFAGVAEAFF.

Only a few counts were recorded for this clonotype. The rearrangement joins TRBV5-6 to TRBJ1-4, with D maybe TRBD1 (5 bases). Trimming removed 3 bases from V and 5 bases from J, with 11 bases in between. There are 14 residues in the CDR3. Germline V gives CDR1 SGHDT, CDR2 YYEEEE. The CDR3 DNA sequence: TGTGCCAGCAGCTCCCGACAGCTGAATGAAAAACTGTTTTTT. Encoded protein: CASSSRQLNEKLFF. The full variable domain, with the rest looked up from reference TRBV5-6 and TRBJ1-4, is DAGVTQSPTHLIKTRGQQVTLRCSPKSGHDTVSWYQQALGQGPQFIFQYYEEEERQRGNFPDRFSGHQFPNYSSELNVNALLLGDSALYLCASSSRQLNEKLFFGSGTQLSVL.

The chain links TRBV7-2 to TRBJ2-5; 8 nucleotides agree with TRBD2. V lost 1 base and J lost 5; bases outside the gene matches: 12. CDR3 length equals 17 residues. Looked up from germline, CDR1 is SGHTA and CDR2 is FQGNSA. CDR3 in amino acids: CASSLGFSGTSDETQYF. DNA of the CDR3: TGTGCCAGCAGCTTAGGGTTTAGCGGGACTAGTGATGAGACCCAGTACTTC.

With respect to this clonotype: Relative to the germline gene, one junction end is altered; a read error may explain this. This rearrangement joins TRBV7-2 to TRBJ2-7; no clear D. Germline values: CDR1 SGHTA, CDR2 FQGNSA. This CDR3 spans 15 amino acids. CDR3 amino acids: CASSLIPGRNYEQYF. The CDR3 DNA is TGTGCCAGCAGCCTGATCCCCGGACGGAACTACGAGCAATACTTC.

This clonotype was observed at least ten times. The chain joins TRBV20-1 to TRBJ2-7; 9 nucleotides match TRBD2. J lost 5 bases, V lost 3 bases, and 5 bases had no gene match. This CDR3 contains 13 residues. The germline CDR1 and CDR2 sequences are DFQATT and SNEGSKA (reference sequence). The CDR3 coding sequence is TGCAGTGCTAGGCGGGAGGGCCCCCACGAGCAGTACTTC. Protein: CSARREGPHEQYF.

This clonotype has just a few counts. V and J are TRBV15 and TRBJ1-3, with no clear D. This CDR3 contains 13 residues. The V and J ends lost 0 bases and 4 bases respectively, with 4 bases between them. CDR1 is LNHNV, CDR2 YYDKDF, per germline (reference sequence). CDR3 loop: CATSRDPGNTIYF. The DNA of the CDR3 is TGTGCCACCAGCAGAGATCCCGGAAACACCATATATTTT.

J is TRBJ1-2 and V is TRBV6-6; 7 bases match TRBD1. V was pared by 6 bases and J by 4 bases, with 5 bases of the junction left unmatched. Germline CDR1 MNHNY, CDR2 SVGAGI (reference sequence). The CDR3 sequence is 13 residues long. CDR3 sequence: CASRRTGTYGYTF. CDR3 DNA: TGTGCCAGCAGGAGGACAGGTACCTATGGCTACACCTTC.